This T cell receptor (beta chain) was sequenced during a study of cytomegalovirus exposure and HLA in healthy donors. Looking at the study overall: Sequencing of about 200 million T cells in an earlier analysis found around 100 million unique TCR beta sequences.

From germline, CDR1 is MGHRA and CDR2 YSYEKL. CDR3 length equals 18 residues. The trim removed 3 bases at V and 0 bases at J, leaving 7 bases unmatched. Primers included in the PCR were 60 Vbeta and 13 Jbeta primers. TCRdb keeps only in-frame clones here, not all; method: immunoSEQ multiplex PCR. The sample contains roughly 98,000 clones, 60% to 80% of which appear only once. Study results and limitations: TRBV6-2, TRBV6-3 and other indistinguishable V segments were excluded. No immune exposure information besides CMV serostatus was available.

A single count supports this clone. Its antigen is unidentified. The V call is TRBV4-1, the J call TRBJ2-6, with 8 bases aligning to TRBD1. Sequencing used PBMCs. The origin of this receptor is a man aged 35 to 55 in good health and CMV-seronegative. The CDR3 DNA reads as TGCGCCAGCAGCCAGGAACCGGGACAGGTCTCTGGGGCCAACGTCCTGACTTTC. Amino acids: CASSQEPGQVSGANVLTF.